These 27 T cell receptor beta chains share one sample of origin, sequenced in a study of blood T cell repertoires in COVID-19 (TCRdb year 2020). The library was made by the immunoSEQ multiplex PCR assay. Sourced from immuneACCESS, this table was stored by TCRdb with only in-frame sequences that have V and J called. A share of the clones is absent; for the studies checked, an unresolved V gene accounts for under half, and the remainder has no known explanation. The sample includes around 430,000 clones, with around nine tenths observed a single time. The top ten clones comprise approximately 9.3% of the sample. Sequencing input: PBMCs or T cells enriched from blood (not recorded which). The receptors come from a woman aged 45 to 65 who had recovered from COVID-19.

By proportion, this clone is medium-sized. The chain links TRBV4-1 to TRBJ1-2; no clear D. CDR1 and CDR2 from the germline V gene are MGHRA and YSYEKL. The CDR3 is made up of 15 amino acids. Trimming stripped 3 bases from V and 7 bases from J, with 18 bases between. CDR3 nucleotide sequence: TGCGCCAGCAGCCAGGGCTTGGGTGGCGAAAGTGGCTACACCTTC. It specifies CASSQGLGGESGYTF.

The chain couples TRBV24-1 to TRBJ1-5; 8 positions match TRBD1. Germline values: CDR1 KGHDR, CDR2 SFDVKD. V dropped 3 bases and J dropped 1; count of bases not matched to a gene: 4. This CDR3 has 16 amino acids. In DNA form, the CDR3 reads TGTGCCACCAGTGATCCCGACAGGGGCAGCAATCAGCCCCAGCATTTT. It is translated as CATSDPDRGSNQPQHF.

The V and J genes are TRBV3-1 (or the pseudogene TRBV3-2) and TRBJ2-7; 8 nucleotides line up with TRBD2. CDR3 length equals 16 residues. V lost 0 bases, J lost 0 bases, and 4 bases stayed unmatched. Germline assignment: CDR1 LGHDT and CDR2 YNNKEL (reference sequence). DNA of the CDR3: TGTGCCAGCAGCCAAGACGAGCGGGGGAGCTCCTACGAGCAGTACTTC. Translated: CASSQDERGSSYEQYF.

V and J are TRBV7-8 and TRBJ2-5; weak D call: TRBD2 (6 bases). The ends were cut back, 2 bases at V and 2 bases at J, with 18 bases in the middle. Germline loops: CDR1 SGHVS, CDR2 FQNEAQ. The CDR3 consists of 17 residues. CDR3 DNA sequence: TGTGCCAGCAGCTTACGTTCGGGAGTTGCCGATCAAGAGACCCAGTACTTC. It is translated as CASSLRSGVADQETQYF. The full variable domain, with the rest looked up from reference TRBV7-8 and TRBJ2-5, is GAGVSQSPRYKVAKRGQDVALRCDPISGHVSLFWYQQALGQGPEFLTYFQNEAQLDKSGLPSDRFFAERPEGSVSTLKIQRTQQEDSAVYLCASSLRSGVADQETQYFGPGTRLLVL.

This sequence joins TRBV7-9 and TRBJ1-1; D is possibly TRBD1 (6 bases). In germline, CDR1 is SEHNR, CDR2 FQNEAQ (reference sequence). The ends were cut back, 5 bases at V and 2 bases at J, with 9 bases in the middle. The CDR3 length is 13 residues. Here the CDR3 DNA reads TGTGCCAGCAGCCGACAGGCAAACACTGAAGCTTTCTTT. It encodes CASSRQANTEAFF.

V and J are TRBV13 and TRBJ1-2; no clear D. This CDR3 spans 15 amino acids. V dropped 4 bases and J dropped 5 bases, with 17 bases sitting between them. Germline V gene sequence: CDR1 PRHDT, CDR2 FYEKMQ (reference sequence). CDR3 amino acids: CASSSQTKWRYGYTF. In nucleotides, the CDR3 is TGTGCCAGCAGCTCTCAAACTAAGTGGAGGTATGGCTACACCTTC. The full variable domain, with the rest looked up from reference TRBV13 and TRBJ1-2, is AAGVIQSPRHLIKEKRETATLKCYPIPRHDTVYWYQQGPGQDPQFLISFYEKMQSDKGSIPDRFSAQQFSDYHSELNMSSLELGDSALYFCASSSQTKWRYGYTFGSGTRLTVV.

The chain is built from TRBV5-1 and TRBJ1-2; TRBD1 aligns across 8 bases. The V segment lost 4 bases and the J segment 3 bases; nucleotides outside the gene matches: 5. The CDR3 has 14 amino acids. Per the germline V gene, CDR1 is SGHRS and CDR2 is YFSETQ. CDR3 nucleotides: TGCGCCAGCAGCCCCGACAGGGGCGACTATGGCTACACCTTC. Translation gives CASSPDRGDYGYTF.

The rearrangement uses TRBV2 and TRBJ1-2; 7 positions match TRBD1. This CDR3 has 15 amino acids. Germline V gene data show CDR1 as SNHLY and CDR2 as FYNNEI. Trimming cost V 7 bases and J 0 bases; bases outside gene matches: 8. CDR3 region: CASTREGAANYGYTF. The CDR3 DNA reads TGTGCCAGCACCCGAGAGGGGGCAGCTAACTATGGCTACACCTTC. Variable domain in full (rest from reference TRBV2 and TRBJ1-2): EPEVTQTPSHQVTQMGQEVILRCVPISNHLYFYWYRQILGQKVEFLVSFYNNEISEKSEIFDDQFSVERPDGSNFTLKIRSTKLEDSAMYFCASTREGAANYGYTFGSGTRLTVV.

The chain links TRBV19 to TRBJ1-3; 9 bases align to TRBD1. Germline CDR1 reads LNHDA; CDR2 reads SQIVND (reference sequence). Germline trimming cut 6 bases from V and 7 bases from J; bases unmatched to any gene: 19. The CDR3 sequence is 18 residues long. CDR3: CASRSPGFGTGSDNTIYF. The CDR3 nucleotides read TGTGCCAGTAGATCTCCGGGGTTCGGGACAGGGAGTGACAACACCATATATTTT.

J is TRBJ1-2 and V is TRBV4-1; D perhaps matches TRBD1 (5 bases). This CDR3 contains 15 residues. Germline loops: CDR1 MGHRA, CDR2 YSYEKL. V was cut by 0 bases and J by 2 bases, with 10 bases left in between. CDR3 nucleotides: TGCGCCAGCAGCCAAGATAGGGGCAGAAACTATGGCTACACCTTC. Its translation is CASSQDRGRNYGYTF.

This clone is a singleton in its sample. The genes are TRBV4-3 and TRBJ1-1; D is ambiguous. Germline loops: CDR1 LGHNA, CDR2 YSLEER. The CDR3 is 14 amino acids. Between the trimmed V and J ends, which lost 1 base and 7 bases, there was a span of 13 bases. CDR3 in DNA: TGCGCCAGCAGCCAAGTTCGAGGGTATCTTGAAGCTTTCTTT. It translates to CASSQVRGYLEAFF.

The chain has TRBV10-3 and TRBJ2-1; D is possibly TRBD2 (6 bases). Germline V gives CDR1 ENHRY, CDR2 SYGVKD. The CDR3 spans 14 residues. V lost 10 bases and J lost 8, with 21 bases in between. CDR3 in amino acids: CATNPASGRDEQFF. The CDR3 DNA reads as TGTGCCACAAACCCGGCCAGCGGGCGCGATGAGCAGTTCTTC.

This clone has only a few counts. The chain employs TRBV20-1 and TRBJ2-7, with D unclear. V lost 6 bases, J lost 3 bases, and 6 bases lay in between. Germline V gives CDR1 DFQATT, CDR2 SNEGSKA (reference sequence). The CDR3 is 10 residues long. The CDR3 region is CSATYYEQYF. In DNA, the CDR3 is TGCAGTGCCACCTACTACGAGCAGTACTTC.

The chain couples TRBV30 to TRBJ2-6; D unresolved. Trimming removed 1 base from V and 0 bases from J, with 4 bases in between. Germline lookup yields CDR1 GTSNPN and CDR2 SVGIG (reference sequence). The CDR3 spans 14 residues. CDR3 nucleotide sequence: TGTGCCTGGAGTGCTATCTCTGGGGCCAACGTCCTGACTTTC. Its protein is CAWSAISGANVLTF.

The chain carries TRBV5-1 and TRBJ1-3; D might be TRBD1 (5 bases). In germline, CDR1 is SGHRS, CDR2 YFSETQ. V lost 2 bases, J lost 3 bases, and 9 bases lay in between. The CDR3 extends over 14 amino acids. The CDR3 is CASSLTGIGNTIYF. In DNA form, the CDR3 reads TGCGCCAGCAGCTTAACAGGAATTGGAAACACCATATATTTT.

The chain combines TRBV3-1 (or the pseudogene TRBV3-2) with TRBJ1-6; D gene ambiguous. The ends were cut back, 1 base at V and 14 bases at J, with 15 bases in the middle. This CDR3 has 14 residues. Germline V CDR1 and CDR2: LGHDT, YNNKEL (reference sequence). This chain's CDR3 is CASSQAHRGGALHF. The CDR3 nucleotides are TGTGCCAGCAGCCAAGCCCACCGGGGTGGGGCCCTCCACTTT.

The chain joins TRBV10-3 to TRBJ2-6; 8 bases match TRBD1. Germline V gene data show CDR1 as ENHRY and CDR2 as SYGVKD. V lost 4 bases, J lost 0 bases, and 14 bases stayed unmatched. The CDR3 totals 20 residues. This CDR3 reads CAISATWKGQGASGANVLTF. DNA of the CDR3: TGTGCCATCAGTGCGACCTGGAAAGGACAGGGAGCCTCTGGGGCCAACGTCCTGACTTTC.

The chain recombines TRBV4-2 with TRBJ1-1; 7 nucleotides agree with TRBD1. J gave up 5 bases and V 0 bases, and 6 bases lay outside the gene matches. Germline CDR1 LGHNA, CDR2 YNFKEQ. This CDR3 comprises 15 residues. The CDR3 loop is CASSQEEGADTEAFF. CDR3 nucleotide sequence: TGTGCCAGCAGCCAAGAGGAGGGGGCAGATACTGAAGCTTTCTTT.

The V gene is TRBV9, the J gene TRBJ1-1; unclear D gene. Trimming removed 0 bases at V and 7 bases at J, with 16 bases between. CDR3 length equals 15 residues. Germline V gene lookup returns CDR1 SGDLS and CDR2 YYNGEE. DNA for the CDR3: TGTGCCAGCAGCGTAGATGGAGGGAGGGCCTTTGAAGCTTTCTTT. It translates to CASSVDGGRAFEAFF.

The chain employs TRBV2 and TRBJ1-1; tentatively, D is TRBD1 (5 bases). The length of the CDR3 is 13 residues. V dropped 8 bases and J dropped 5 bases, with 15 bases sitting between them. Germline CDR1 SNHLY, CDR2 FYNNEI. The CDR3 loop is CASETDFFTEAFF. The CDR3 DNA follows: TGTGCCAGCGAGACAGATTTTTTTACTGAAGCTTTCTTT.

The chain employs TRBV7-9 and TRBJ1-2; D not resolved. The V end lost 6 bases, the J end lost 0 bases, and 17 bases lay between the germline ends. Germline CDR1 reads SEHNR; CDR2 reads FQNEAQ (reference sequence). This CDR3 has 16 residues. The CDR3 reads CASSPRSPGTNYGYTF. The CDR3 DNA sequence: TGTGCCAGCAGTCCCCGTTCCCCGGGAACTAACTATGGCTACACCTTC.

The chain uses TRBV3-1 (or the pseudogene TRBV3-2) and TRBJ1-2; D gene unclear. CDR1 and CDR2 from the germline V gene are LGHDT and YNNKEL (reference sequence). The CDR3 sequence is 13 residues long. Trimming removed 2 bases from V and 8 bases from J, with 12 bases in between. The CDR3 reads CASSQYEGGGYTF. The CDR3, as DNA: TGTGCCAGCAGCCAATACGAGGGCGGAGGCTACACCTTC.

This clone was counted a single time. The same CDR3 also results from other DNA sequences found in this sample. This sequence joins TRBV27 and TRBJ1-5; 7 positions agree with TRBD1. Germline V gene data show CDR1 as MNHEY and CDR2 as SMNVEV (reference sequence). This CDR3 contains 15 residues. The V segment lost 0 bases and the J segment 4 bases; nucleotides outside the gene matches: 3. DNA for the CDR3: TGTGCCAGCAGTTTATCGAGACAGGGAAATCAGCCCCAGCATTTT. This codes for CASSLSRQGNQPQHF.

V and J are TRBV3-1 (or the pseudogene TRBV3-2) and TRBJ2-1; possible D gene TRBD2, 7 bases. This CDR3 is 15 amino acids long. The V gene lost 5 bases and the J gene lost 6 bases, with 17 bases spanning the gap. The V gene's germline CDR1 is LGHDT and CDR2 YNNKEL (reference sequence). CDR3 DNA: TGTGCCAGCAGCTGGGAAGGACTAGGGGGCAATGAGCAGTTCTTC. It translates to CASSWEGLGGNEQFF.

This clone has just one count. This chain connects TRBV19 to TRBJ1-6, with a tentative D call TRBD1 (5 bases). The CDR3 consists of 16 residues. Germline CDR1 reads LNHDA; CDR2 reads SQIVND (reference sequence). The V end lost 5 bases, the J end lost 6 bases, and 17 bases lay between the germline ends. The CDR3 bases are TGTGCCAGTAGTGTGTCACAGGCTTTAAGTAATTCACCCCTCCACTTT. It codes for CASSVSQALSNSPLHF.

The genes are TRBV2 and TRBJ1-2; 7 positions agree with TRBD1. Germline V CDR1 and CDR2: SNHLY, FYNNEI. There are 13 residues in the CDR3. The ends lost 5 bases at V and 7 bases at J; junction bases unmatched: 7. For the CDR3, the DNA is TGTGCCAGCAGTCCGACAGGGAGTGGTGGCTACACCTTC. Translating it yields CASSPTGSGGYTF.

The chain has TRBV7-9 and TRBJ1-4, with D possibly being TRBD1 (5 bases). The V and J ends lost 0 bases and 8 bases respectively, with 19 bases between them. CDR1 and CDR2 from the germline V gene are SEHNR and FQNEAQ (reference sequence). This CDR3 comprises 17 residues. The CDR3 DNA reads TGTGCCAGCAGCTTAGCGCCGACAGCCTCCCGGGGGGAAAAACTGTTTTTT. It yields the protein CASSLAPTASRGEKLFF.